The text below deals with one T cell receptor (beta chain). What this receptor recognizes is not known. Base quality data are lacking; no much larger clone is found one base away. This sample was included in a study of early T cells in non-severe SARS-CoV-2 infection (dated by TCRdb to the early 2020s). Context from the whole study: Bulk RNA from unsorted whole blood was used for TCR sequencing, so alpha and beta chains could not be paired. Paper-wide results and their limitations: VDJdb matching was skewed toward anti-spike CD8 responses and likely underestimated virus-specific expansions by missing private and CD4 specificities.

The library relied on 5' RACE. Instrument used: NextSeq 500. The TCR library protocol attached unique molecular identifiers to individual cDNA molecules to correct for sequencing error and PCR bias. Both TCR alpha and beta chains were sequenced, and tight co-correlation was observed between alpha and beta sequence abundances in each sample. In the source study's methods: Decombinator V4 was used to annotate the V gene, J gene and CDR3 of the TCR sequences. Expanded TCRs were defined as changing significantly between any two time points under a Poisson model with p below 0.0001. TCR abundances were normalised to the total number of TCRs sequenced in each sample and reported as counts per million. MAIT TCRs were defined by TRAV1-2 paired with TRAJ12, TRAJ20 or TRAJ33, and iNKT TCRs by TRAV10 paired with TRAJ18. VDJdb, accessed 1 November 2021, was searched for CMV, EBV and SARS-CoV-2 annotated TCRs, excluding TCRs annotated for multiple antigens. The public sequencing data were trimmed at Q25 with fastp and processed into clonotypes with MiXCR by TCRdb, which kept only in-frame beta chains. Rows matching on CDR3 protein sequence are summarized as one entry with the most common DNA and genes. The V and J calls come from TCRdb's annotation, not from the publication. This sample gives about 53,000 distinct CDR3 sequences in total; approximately 12% of them show up just once. The top ten hold around 2.6% of the sample.

The CDR3 covers 15 residues, taking in both the cysteine and the phenylalanine. Only the CDR3 portion is preserved as DNA: 45 bases, with reading frame beginning at the first base. V is pruned by 0 bases and J by 4 bases, leaving 3 bases of the junction without a gene match. CDR1 SGHRS and CDR2 YFSETQ are derived from the germline V gene. Set within a cohort of healthcare workers in London, UK, this nested case-control study involved weekly PCR testing of nasopharyngeal swabs along with blood sampling. Healthcare workers were enrolled in the week of the UK lockdown, from 23 to 31 March 2020, and were followed every week for up to roughly 15 weeks.

The chain is made from TRBV5-1 and TRBJ2-7, and 11 bases in between align with TRBD2. The receptor's source is an adult who was a healthcare worker with PCR-confirmed SARS-CoV-2 infection or an uninfected control (not recorded which). Here the sequenced sample was whole blood, taken at baseline. In nucleotide form, the sequence is TGCGCCAGCAGCTTGGGACTAGCGGGATCTTACGAGCAGTACTTC. This gives the protein CASSLGLAGSYEQYF. The CDR3, completed at both ends by the reference TRBV5-1 and TRBJ2-7 genes, gives the full variable domain KAGVTQTPRYLIKTRGQQVTLSCSPISGHRSVSWYQQTPGQGLQFLFEYFSETQRNKGNFPGRFSGRQFSNSRSEMNVSTLELGDSALYLCASSLGLAGSYEQYFGPGTRLTVT.